These 27 T cell receptor beta chains share one sample of origin, sequenced in a study of human T cells and chemical hapten exposure. As to time point: patch test 2, 6 weeks after DPC sensitization. Treatment meaning: therapeutic diphenylcyclopropenone sensitization with weekly scalp DPC. From the RACE reads, TCRdb called clonotypes with MiXCR, one entry per CDR3 protein. The data show about 140,000 distinct CDR3 sequences, 10% to 15% seen once. Sample: whole blood, taken in connection with sensitization to the hapten diphenylcyclopropenone (DPC). These receptors originate from a woman between 45 and 60 years old with alopecia areata. Some clones in this sample may be carry-over from other donors' samples.

This clonotype was found a few times. The V gene is TRBV9, the J gene TRBJ2-3, with a possible D match to TRBD2 (6 bases). The CDR3 extends over 13 amino acids. Germline loops: CDR1 SGDLS, CDR2 YYNGEE. V was trimmed by 5 bases and J by 4 bases, leaving 11 bases between them. The CDR3 sequence is CASSRLESDTQYF. The CDR3 DNA follows: TGTGCCAGCAGTCGACTAGAGTCAGATACGCAGTATTTT.

This clonotype was seen a few times. The chain couples TRBV20-1 to TRBJ1-1; no firm D call. Germline CDR1 DFQATT, CDR2 SNEGSKA (reference sequence). Trimming stripped 1 base from V and 4 bases from J, with 7 bases between. The CDR3 runs 12 residues. CDR3 in DNA: TGCAGTGCTAGAGTGGGAAGCACTGAAGCTTTCTTT. This gives the protein CSARVGSTEAFF.

This rearrangement joins TRBV12-3 or TRBV12-4 to TRBJ2-3; TRBD1 aligns across 9 bases. After removal of 7 bases from V and 2 bases from J, the junction contained 7 bases not matched to a gene. The CDR3 consists of 15 residues. DNA for the CDR3: TGTGCCAGCAAACAGGGGGCTACTTACACAGATACGCAGTATTTT. Amino acid sequence: CASKQGATYTDTQYF.

This clonotype was counted at least ten times. V gene TRBV2 combines with J gene TRBJ1-6; TRBD1 agrees at 9 bases. This CDR3 comprises 14 residues. Germline V gene data show CDR1 as SNHLY and CDR2 as FYNNEI. Trimming removed 6 bases from V and 7 bases from J; junction bases left unmatched: 4. CDR3 nucleotides: TGTGCCAGCAGGAAAACAGGGGGCAATTCACCCCTCCACTTT. Protein sequence: CASRKTGGNSPLHF.

The J gene is TRBJ2-1, the V gene TRBV18, with 7 bases fitting TRBD2. The CDR3 has 15 residues. Losses at the gene ends were 2 bases for V and 3 bases for J; bases not matched to a gene: 4. The germline V gene has CDR1 KGHSH and CDR2 LQKENI. DNA of the CDR3: TGTGCCAGCTCACCAGGGACTACGGTCTACAATGAGCAGTTCTTC. Translating it yields CASSPGTTVYNEQFF.

This clonotype has just a few counts. This chain uses TRBV9 with TRBJ2-2, with D unclear. V was pared by 1 base and J by 7 bases, with 5 bases between. The CDR3 contains 12 residues. Germline assignment: CDR1 SGDLS and CDR2 YYNGEE. The CDR3 coding sequence is TGTGCCAGCAGCGTATTAGGCGGGGAGCTGTTTTTT. It translates to CASSVLGGELFF.

This clonotype was picked up a small number of times. The chain has TRBV11-3 and TRBJ2-1, with 10 bases matching TRBD2. This CDR3 contains 12 residues. Germline V lookup: CDR1 SGHNT, CDR2 YENEEA. The V segment lost 3 bases and the J segment 14 bases; nucleotides outside the gene matches: 4. CDR3 amino acids: CASSLLAGVEFF. CDR3 DNA sequence: TGTGCCAGCAGCTTGCTAGCGGGAGTGGAGTTCTTC.

At least ten counts were recorded for this clonotype. The CDR3 is CASSLSSGTYEQYF. The CDR3, as DNA: TGTGCCAGCAGCTTGTCTAGCGGGACCTACGAGCAGTACTTC. V and J are TRBV7-2 and TRBJ2-7, with 9 nucleotides matching TRBD2. Germline trimming cut 3 bases from V and 2 bases from J; bases unmatched to any gene: 2. The length of the CDR3 is 14 residues. Germline V gene sequence: CDR1 SGHTA, CDR2 FQGNSA.

A word on this clonotype: A much larger clone lies one base from this, so it may be a read error. The chain recombines TRBV6-5 with TRBJ2-7; D not certain. Trimming pared 6 bases from V and 0 bases from J, leaving 9 bases between. The germline V gene encodes CDR1 MNHEY and CDR2 SVGAGI. There are 13 residues in the CDR3. DNA of the CDR3: TGTGCCAGCAGGTTACGGTACTCCTACGAGCAGTACTTC. Protein sequence: CASRLRYSYEQYF.

This clonotype showed up just a few times. The chain links TRBV20-1 to TRBJ1-4, with no clear D. Trimming removed 4 bases from V and 5 bases from J, with 8 bases in between. Per the germline V gene, CDR1 is DFQATT and CDR2 is SNEGSKA (reference sequence). This CDR3 region has 12 residues. The CDR3 DNA reads TGCAGTGCTATCGACGGGAATGAAAAACTGTTTTTT. It translates to CSAIDGNEKLFF.

This sequence joins TRBV29-1 and TRBJ1-2; 12 bases are a match to TRBD1. This CDR3 is built from 15 residues. Germline V gene lookup returns CDR1 SQVTM and CDR2 ANQGSEA. Unmatched junction bases numbered 9, after V lost 6 bases and J lost 4 bases. The CDR3 nucleotides read TGCAGCGTCGATGATGGGACAGGGGGCGGCTATGGCTACACCTTC. It is translated as CSVDDGTGGGYGYTF.

The table lists this clonotype with a few counts. The rearrangement joins TRBV18 to TRBJ2-7, with TRBD1 matching 8 bases. The CDR3 extends over 14 amino acids. In germline, CDR1 is KGHSH, CDR2 LQKENI. The V segment lost 3 bases and the J segment 7 bases; nucleotides outside the gene matches: 8. CDR3 DNA: TGTGCCAGCTCACCTCACAGGGGGGACCTGGAGCAGTACTTC. It specifies CASSPHRGDLEQYF.

This clonotype has a count of ten or more. The chain couples TRBV30 to TRBJ1-1, with 7 bases aligning to TRBD1. The CDR3 spans 12 residues. Germline CDR1 is GTSNPN and CDR2 is SVGIG (reference sequence). V gave up 5 bases and J gave up 1 base; unmatched junction bases: 1. Here the CDR3 DNA reads TGTGCCTGGGACAGGGCGAACACTGAAGCTTTCTTT. This translates into CAWDRANTEAFF.

This clonotype was found a few times. This sequence joins TRBV19 and TRBJ1-5; TRBD1 agrees at 9 bases. Looked up from germline, CDR1 is LNHDA and CDR2 is SQIVND (reference sequence). The CDR3 runs to 19 residues. Trimming removed 1 base from V and 0 bases from J; junction bases left unmatched: 10. CDR3 in amino acids: CASSIGRGQGPYSNQPQHF. CDR3 sequence (DNA): TGTGCCAGTAGTATAGGCCGCGGACAGGGGCCGTATAGCAATCAGCCCCAGCATTTT.

Remarks on this clonotype: Sequence at one end of the junction differs from germline and may be a read error. The chain combines TRBV12-5 with TRBJ2-1, with D tentatively TRBD1 (6 bases). Germline V gene lookup returns CDR1 LGHNT and CDR2 FRNRAP. This CDR3 contains 14 residues. The CDR3 sequence: CARGLDGQLHEQFF. The CDR3 DNA reads TGTGCTAGAGGTTTGGACGGACAGCTCCATGAGCAGTTCTTC.

This clonotype turned up a few times. The V and J genes are TRBV2 and TRBJ2-1, with 10 bases identical to TRBD2. CDR1 is SNHLY, CDR2 FYNNEI, per germline. Unmatched junction bases numbered 9, after V lost 6 bases and J lost 10 bases. The CDR3 spans 14 residues. CDR3 DNA: TGTGCCAGCAGAAGCGGGAGGGCCGTATGGGAGCAGTTCTTC. Translation gives CASRSGRAVWEQFF. The entire variable domain, with the rest obtained from reference TRBV2 and TRBJ2-1, is as follows: EPEVTQTPSHQVTQMGQEVILRCVPISNHLYFYWYRQILGQKVEFLVSFYNNEISEKSEIFDDQFSVERPDGSNFTLKIRSTKLEDSAMYFCASRSGRAVWEQFFGPGTRLTVL.

This clonotype was found a few times. V usage is TRBV6-5 and J usage is TRBJ1-6, with 7 bases identical to TRBD1. CDR3 length: 14 residues. The germline gives CDR1 MNHEY, CDR2 SVGAGI. Losses at the gene ends were 6 bases for V and 9 bases for J; bases not matched to a gene: 8. CDR3 sequence: CASRERNRGSPLHF. The CDR3 DNA sequence: TGTGCCAGCAGAGAAAGGAACAGGGGTTCACCCCTCCACTTT.

This clonotype has ten or more counts. This chain connects TRBV24-1 to TRBJ1-1, with D perhaps matching TRBD1 (5 bases). The ends were cut back, 3 bases at V and 7 bases at J, with 8 bases in the middle. Germline V CDR1 and CDR2: KGHDR, SFDVKD. The CDR3 extends over 12 amino acids. The CDR3 DNA follows: TGTGCCACCAGTGATCCGAGGGGTGAAGCTTTCTTT. This encodes CATSDPRGEAFF.

The chain is built from TRBV18 and TRBJ1-1; TRBD1 aligns across 8 bases. Germline CDR1 and CDR2: KGHSH and LQKENI. This CDR3 contains 15 residues. The V and J ends lost 6 bases and 0 bases, in that order; junction bases with no gene match: 6. Written as DNA, the CDR3 is TGTGCCAGCTCCAGAGACAGGGGTTTGAACACTGAAGCTTTCTTT. Its protein product is CASSRDRGLNTEAFF.

The V and J genes are TRBV4-2 and TRBJ2-3; D possibly corresponds to TRBD2 (6 bases). V lost 1 base and J 4 bases, leaving 21 bases between the germline ends. This CDR3 has 18 amino acids. In germline, CDR1 is LGHNA, CDR2 YNFKEQ. CDR3 loop: CASSQALTSPAPADTQYF. The CDR3 DNA reads as TGTGCCAGCAGCCAAGCTTTAACTAGCCCAGCCCCAGCAGATACGCAGTATTTT.

This clonotype has only a few counts. The J gene is TRBJ1-1, the V gene TRBV5-4; 8 nucleotides line up with TRBD1. With 4 bases clipped from V and 4 bases from J, the junction kept 15 bases outside the gene matches. Per germline, CDR1 SGHNT and CDR2 YYREEE (reference sequence). There are 17 residues in the CDR3. The CDR3 nucleotides are TGTGCCAGCAGCCTGGGAGCAGGGGGCGCGAAGGGCACTGAAGCTTTCTTT. Its protein is CASSLGAGGAKGTEAFF.

This clonotype showed up just a few times. The chain couples TRBV28 to TRBJ2-1, with D maybe TRBD1 (6 bases). Trimming removed 5 bases from V and 3 bases from J, with 17 bases in between. Germline CDR1 reads MDHEN; CDR2 reads SYDVKM. The CDR3 has 16 amino acids. CDR3 nucleotides: TGTGCCAGCAGTGGTTCACAGGGACGGCTCTACAATGAGCAGTTCTTC. Amino acids: CASSGSQGRLYNEQFF.

At least ten counts were recorded for this clonotype. The chain joins TRBV18 to TRBJ1-5, with 8 nucleotides matching TRBD1. This CDR3 is 15 amino acids long. V dropped 5 bases and J dropped 1; count of bases not matched to a gene: 4. Per the germline V gene, CDR1 is KGHSH and CDR2 is LQKENI. The CDR3 DNA sequence: TGTGCCAGCTCAACCGGACAGGGAAGCAATCAGCCCCAGCATTTT. This encodes CASSTGQGSNQPQHF.

This chain uses TRBV29-1 with TRBJ2-5, with 9 bases lining up with TRBD1. This CDR3 has 12 residues. J was trimmed by 5 bases and V by 5 bases; bases with no gene match: 3. From germline, CDR1 is SQVTM and CDR2 ANQGSEA. CDR3 nucleotides: TGCAGCGTTAGACAGGGGGGCGAGACCCAGTACTTC. As protein: CSVRQGGETQYF.

This clonotype was seen only a few times. The chain couples TRBV29-1 to TRBJ2-7, with 8 bases lining up with TRBD1. Trimming cost V 5 bases and J 2 bases; bases outside gene matches: 5. The CDR3 is 13 residues long. Germline CDR1 and CDR2: SQVTM and ANQGSEA. The DNA of the CDR3 is TGCAGCGTTCGGGACAGGCGAACCTACGAGCAGTACTTC. This sequence encodes CSVRDRRTYEQYF.

The sample holds many counts of this clonotype. The J gene is TRBJ2-1, the V gene TRBV9; the match to TRBD2 covers 12 bases. The length of the CDR3 is 16 residues. Germline V CDR1 and CDR2: SGDLS, YYNGEE. J gave up 3 bases and V 3 bases, and 4 bases lay outside the gene matches. In nucleotides, the CDR3 is TGTGCCAGCAGCGCGGGGACTAGCGGGTACTACAATGAGCAGTTCTTC. This encodes CASSAGTSGYYNEQFF.

This clonotype was counted between two and nine times. The V gene is TRBV20-1, the J gene TRBJ2-4; 10 nucleotides align to TRBD1. Germline-derived CDR1 and CDR2 are DFQATT and SNEGSKA (reference sequence). CDR3 length equals 14 residues. Losses at the gene ends were 3 bases for V and 3 bases for J; bases not matched to a gene: 2. The DNA of the CDR3 is TGCAGTGCTAGGGGGACAGGGGACAAAAACATTCAGTACTTC. Translating gives CSARGTGDKNIQYF.